These 14 T cell receptor beta chains originate from one sample sequenced in a study of blood T cell repertoires in COVID-19. The data were produced by immunoSEQ multiplex PCR, yet TCRdb's version contains in-frame clones alone and is incomplete. The sample has about 80,000 clones, approximately 84% seen once. Material for sequencing was peripheral blood. These receptors all come from a human donor in a cohort sampled during active COVID-19.

The gene calls are TRBV6-6 and TRBJ1-2, with 7 bases that match TRBD1. The CDR3 runs to 14 residues. Unmatched junction bases numbered 12, after V lost 8 bases and J lost 6 bases. CDR1 is MNHNY, CDR2 SVGAGI, per germline (reference sequence). CDR3 residues: CASEMQGGSDGYTF. DNA of the CDR3: TGTGCCAGCGAAATGCAGGGGGGATCTGATGGCTACACCTTC.

The CDR3, as DNA: TGTGCCAGCAGCTTGGCAGGGGGACTGGTCTCCTACGAGCAGTACTTC. It yields the protein CASSLAGGLVSYEQYF. The chain carries TRBV7-8 and TRBJ2-7; D is possibly TRBD1 (7 bases). The CDR3 sequence is 16 residues long. V lost 3 bases, J lost 0 bases, and 15 bases lay in between. CDR1 is SGHVS, CDR2 FQNEAQ, per germline.

This chain connects TRBV7-3 to TRBJ2-3, with 8 bases identical to TRBD2. Germline values: CDR1 SGHTA, CDR2 FQGTGA. This CDR3 region has 14 residues. The J segment lost 10 bases and the V segment lost 5 bases, leaving 11 bases of the junction unmatched. The CDR3 is CASSPTPTSVAQYF. The CDR3 nucleotides read TGTGCCAGCAGCCCGACGCCGACTAGCGTGGCGCAGTATTTT.

The rearrangement joins TRBV28 to TRBJ1-2; D might be TRBD1 (6 bases). The CDR3 is 13 amino acids. Germline V gives CDR1 MDHEN, CDR2 SYDVKM. Trimming took off 5 bases at V and 5 bases at J, with 12 bases between the two ends. Written as DNA, the CDR3 is TGTGCCAGCAGTCCAGGGGCTTGGTATGGCTACACCTTC. This codes for CASSPGAWYGYTF.

The chain has TRBV16 and TRBJ1-2, with D tentatively TRBD1 (6 bases). Germline CDR1 is KGHSY and CDR2 is FQNENV. The CDR3 totals 14 residues. V was cut by 6 bases and J by 0 bases, with 11 bases left in between. CDR3 nucleotides: TGTGCCAGCAGTGGGACACGTGCTAACTATGGCTACACCTTC. It is translated as CASSGTRANYGYTF.

The rearrangement links TRBV5-1 to TRBJ2-2; the D gene is possibly TRBD2 (5 bases). CDR3 length equals 14 residues. The V end was cut by 4 bases, the J end by 6 bases, with 13 bases between. CDR1 SGHRS and CDR2 YFSETQ come from the germline V gene. CDR3 nucleotides: TGCGCCAGCAGCAGGCTAGCAGATCCCGGGGAGCTGTTTTTT. Translating it yields CASSRLADPGELFF.

The CDR3 loop reads CASTYGSVGGYTF. The CDR3 DNA reads as TGTGCCAGTACCTACGGGTCGGTAGGCGGCTACACCTTC. This chain links TRBV19 with TRBJ1-2, with D uncertain. V dropped 7 bases and J dropped 8 bases, with 17 bases sitting between them. Germline CDR1 reads LNHDA; CDR2 reads SQIVND (reference sequence). The CDR3 loop spans 13 amino acids.

The J gene is TRBJ2-3, the V gene TRBV14; 11 bases line up with TRBD1. Germline V gene lookup returns CDR1 SGHDN and CDR2 FVKESK. This CDR3 comprises 19 residues. Trimming at V came to 2 bases and at J to 1 base, leaving 11 bases not matched to a gene. As DNA, the CDR3 is TGTGCCAGCAGCCAAACCGGGACAGGGGGAATTTTCGGCACAGATACGCAGTATTTT. This translates into CASSQTGTGGIFGTDTQYF.

The rearrangement joins TRBV4-1 to TRBJ1-4; D might be TRBD1 (5 bases). This CDR3 region has 16 residues. From germline, CDR1 is MGHRA and CDR2 YSYEKL. V gave up 4 bases and J gave up 2 bases, with 14 bases separating them. Here the CDR3 reads CASSLRLGATNEKLFF. In nucleotides, the CDR3 is TGCGCCAGCAGCCTTCGCCTTGGGGCCACTAATGAAAAACTGTTTTTT.

CDR3 DNA sequence: TGTGCCAGCAGCAGGAACAGGGGGCGAGAGACCCAGTACTTC. It is translated as CASSRNRGRETQYF. The V gene is TRBV14, the J gene TRBJ2-5; 9 nucleotides agree with TRBD1. This CDR3 is 14 amino acids long. Germline assignment: CDR1 SGHDN and CDR2 FVKESK. V was pared by 5 bases and J by 4 bases, with 5 bases of the junction left unmatched.

This sequence joins TRBV4-2 and TRBJ1-2; D is undetermined. This CDR3 has 18 residues. From germline, CDR1 is LGHNA and CDR2 YNFKEQ. Trimming removed 0 bases at V and 4 bases at J, with 21 bases between. Here the CDR3 reads CASSQEVPYGTRGYGYTF. The CDR3 coding sequence is TGTGCCAGCAGCCAAGAGGTTCCGTACGGCACCCGGGGCTATGGCTACACCTTC.

This clone was seen once. The chain carries TRBV3-1 (or the pseudogene TRBV3-2) and TRBJ2-1; TRBD2 agrees at 13 bases. Trimming took 2 bases from V and 7 from J; bases not matched to a gene: 11. This CDR3 has 18 residues. The germline gives CDR1 LGHDT, CDR2 YNNKEL (reference sequence). The CDR3 DNA follows: TGTGCCAGCAGCCAAACTCTAACTAGCGGGGGGGCTTATAATGAGCAGTTCTTC. It specifies CASSQTLTSGGAYNEQFF.

This clone was observed a handful of times. The V and J genes are TRBV7-6 and TRBJ1-5; no clear D gene. The germline V and J ends were trimmed by 4 bases and 3 bases, with 16 bases remaining between them. Germline CDR1 SGHVS, CDR2 FNYEAQ. The CDR3 runs 16 residues. The CDR3 is CASSSLEADDNQPQHF. CDR3 bases: TGTGCCAGCAGCTCCCTCGAGGCTGATGACAATCAGCCCCAGCATTTT.

This chain uses TRBV6-1 with TRBJ2-7; no definite D call. The length of the CDR3 is 15 residues. V lost 0 bases, J lost 4 bases, and 13 bases lay in between. Germline-derived CDR1 and CDR2 are MNHNS and SASEGT. CDR3 DNA sequence: TGTGCCAGCAGTGAAGCGCTCAACAGATTATACGAGCAGTACTTC. Translating gives CASSEALNRLYEQYF.